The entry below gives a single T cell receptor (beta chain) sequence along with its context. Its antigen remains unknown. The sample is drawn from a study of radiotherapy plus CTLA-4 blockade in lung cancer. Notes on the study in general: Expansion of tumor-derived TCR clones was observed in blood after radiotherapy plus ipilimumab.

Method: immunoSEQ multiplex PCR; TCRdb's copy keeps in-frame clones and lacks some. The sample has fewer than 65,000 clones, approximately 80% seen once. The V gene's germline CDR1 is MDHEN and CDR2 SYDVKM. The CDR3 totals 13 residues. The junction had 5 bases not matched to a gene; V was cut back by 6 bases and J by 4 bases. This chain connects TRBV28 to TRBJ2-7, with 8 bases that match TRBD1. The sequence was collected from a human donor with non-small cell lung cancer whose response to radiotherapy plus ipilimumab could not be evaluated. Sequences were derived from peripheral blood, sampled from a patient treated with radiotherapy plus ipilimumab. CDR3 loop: CASSPDRVYEQYF. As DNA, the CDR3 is TGTGCCAGCAGCCCGGACAGGGTTTACGAGCAGTACTTC.